This record covers a single T cell receptor (beta chain). Its cognate antigen is unknown. This record comes from a study of cytotoxic CD8 clonotypes in ibrutinib-treated CLL. The CDR3 covers 13 residues. The germline V gene encodes CDR1 KGHSH and CDR2 LQKENI. V lost 2 bases and J lost 4, with 8 bases in between. Repertoires were generated with immunoSEQ multiplex PCR, while TCRdb's copy carries only in-frame clones and drops some. The profile covers fewer than 400,000 clones, with 67% appearing a single time and approximately 6% taken by the ten largest. Points from the study as a whole: Clonality rose at ibrutinib response and fell back toward baseline at progression. Baseline values of clonality outstripped age-matched healthy donors and followed circulating CD8+ T-cell counts. The times at which samples were taken varied between sustained-remission and progressing patients.

This TCR was sampled from a human donor with chronic lymphocytic leukemia. The specimen comprised PBMCs, sampled after 36 months of ibrutinib treatment. This chain joins TRBV18 and TRBJ2-5, with D possibly matching TRBD1 (5 bases). CDR3 coding DNA: TGTGCCAGCTCACCATGGCAGGGAGAGACCCAGTACTTC. Amino acid sequence: CASSPWQGETQYF.